The clone carrying this TCR beta chain was detected ten times or more. The sample is drawn from a study of T cells in Graves' hyperthyroidism and ophthalmopathy. RNA transcripts gave rise to amplified TCR beta CDR3 regions. Primed by the HTBI set, a first-round RT-PCR was run on the TCR CDR3. TCRdb reanalysed the multiplex PCR reads using MiXCR and keeps one entry per CDR3 protein. This sample has some 320,000 distinct CDR3 sequences; roughly an eighth occur once, and the top ten carry approximately 35%. V lost 3 bases, J lost 5 bases, and 13 bases lay in between. The CDR3 contains 14 residues. CDR1 and CDR2 (germline): SGHAT, FQNNGV.

The chain recombines TRBV11-2 with TRBJ1-1; no clear D gene. The sequenced sample consisted of blood. This clonotype was sampled from a woman aged 40 to 55 with Graves' ophthalmopathy. The CDR3 DNA sequence: TGTGCCAGCAGCTTGTCTCTCACCAAGACTGAAGCTTTCTTT. As protein: CASSLSLTKTEAFF. Full variable domain (missing parts from reference TRBV11-2 and TRBJ1-1): EAGVAQSPRYKIIEKRQSVAFWCNPISGHATLYWYQQILGQGPKLLIQFQNNGVVDDSQLPKDRFSAERLKGVDSTLKIQPAKLEDSAVYLCASSLSLTKTEAFFGQGTRLTVV.